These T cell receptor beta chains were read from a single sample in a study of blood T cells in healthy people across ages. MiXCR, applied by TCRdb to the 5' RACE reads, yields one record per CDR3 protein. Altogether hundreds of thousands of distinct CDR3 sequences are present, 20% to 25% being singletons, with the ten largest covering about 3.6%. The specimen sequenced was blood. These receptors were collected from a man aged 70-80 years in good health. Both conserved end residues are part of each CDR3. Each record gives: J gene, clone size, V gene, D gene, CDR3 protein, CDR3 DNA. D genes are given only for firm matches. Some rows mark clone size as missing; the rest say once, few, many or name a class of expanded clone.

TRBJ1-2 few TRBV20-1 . CSARVVGDYGYTF TGCAGTGCTAGGGTGGTCGGGGACTATGGCTACACCTTC
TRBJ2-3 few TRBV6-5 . CATRGKDTDTQYF TGTGCCACCCGAGGCAAGGACACAGATACGCAGTATTTT
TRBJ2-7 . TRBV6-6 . CASRVKDEQYF TGTGCCAGCAGAGTGAAGGACGAGCAGTACTTC
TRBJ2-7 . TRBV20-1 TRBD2 CSARTSGGVGEQYF TGCAGTGCTAGGACTAGCGGAGGGGTGGGAGAGCAGTACTTC
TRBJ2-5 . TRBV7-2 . CASSPNFEQYF TGTGCCAGCAGCCCCAACTTTGAGCAGTACTTC
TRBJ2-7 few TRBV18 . CASSPRFQDEQYF TGTGCCAGCTCACCACGATTCCAGGACGAGCAGTACTTC
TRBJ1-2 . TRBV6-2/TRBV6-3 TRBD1 CASDDRGDGYTF TGTGCCAGCGACGACAGGGGCGATGGCTACACCTTC
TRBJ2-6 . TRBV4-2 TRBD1 CASSRGDRAGANVLTF TGTGCCAGCAGCCGAGGGGACAGGGCTGGGGCCAACGTCCTGACTTTC
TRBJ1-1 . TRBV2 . CASSEIQMNTEAFF TGTGCCAGCAGTGAAATACAAATGAACACTGAAGCTTTCTTT
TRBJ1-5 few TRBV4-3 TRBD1 CASSQDQGAQPQHF TGCGCCAGCAGCCAAGATCAGGGGGCCCAGCCCCAGCATTTT
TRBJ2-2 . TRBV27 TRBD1 CASWTGEKTGELFF TGTGCCAGCTGGACAGGGGAGAAAACCGGGGAGCTGTTTTTT